This T cell receptor (beta chain) was recovered during a study of cytomegalovirus exposure and HLA in healthy donors. Points on this clone: At one boundary the junction diverges from the germline segment, which might be a read error.

Use of 60 Vbeta and 13 Jbeta primers characterized the PCR. This table comes from immunoSEQ multiplex PCR, and its TCRdb copy is limited to in-frame clones, with some not included. The table has under 200,000 clones, around 80% seen once; the top ten hold 5.7%. This CDR3 comprises 16 residues. Germline V lookup: CDR1 SEHNR, CDR2 FQNEAQ (reference sequence). The clonotype comes from a man aged 35 to 55 in good health and CMV-seronegative. The specimen was PBMCs. The rearrangement uses TRBV7-9 and TRBJ1-2, with D possibly TRBD1 on 5 matching bases. The CDR3 loop reads CSSSLGVRDLGGGYTF. CDR3 DNA sequence: TGTTCCAGCAGCCTGGGGGTCCGGGACTTGGGTGGCGGCTACACCTTC. The full variable domain, its missing parts supplied by reference TRBV7-9 and TRBJ1-2, is DTGVSQNPRHKITKRGQNVTFRCDPISEHNRLYWYRQTLGQGPEFLTYFQNEAQLEKSRLLSDRFSAERPKGSFSTLEIQRTEQGDSAMYLCSSSLGVRDLGGGYTFGSGTRLTVV.